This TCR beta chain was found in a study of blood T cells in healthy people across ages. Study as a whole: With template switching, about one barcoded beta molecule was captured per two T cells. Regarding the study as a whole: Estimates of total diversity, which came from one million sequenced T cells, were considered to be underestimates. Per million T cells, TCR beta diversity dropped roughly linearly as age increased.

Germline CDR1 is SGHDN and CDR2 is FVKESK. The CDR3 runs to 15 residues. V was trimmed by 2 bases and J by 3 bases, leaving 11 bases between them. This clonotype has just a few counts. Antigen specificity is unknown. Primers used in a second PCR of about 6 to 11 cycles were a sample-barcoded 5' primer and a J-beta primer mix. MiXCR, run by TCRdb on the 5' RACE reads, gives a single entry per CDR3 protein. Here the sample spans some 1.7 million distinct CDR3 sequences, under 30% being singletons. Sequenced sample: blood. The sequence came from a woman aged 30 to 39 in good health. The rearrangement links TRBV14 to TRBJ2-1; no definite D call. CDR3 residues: CASSQRSTDYNEQFF. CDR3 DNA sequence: TGTGCCAGCAGCCAACGGAGCACGGACTACAATGAGCAGTTCTTC.